The 12 T cell receptor beta chains below were found in one sample sequenced in a study of T-cell memory formation after mild COVID-19. TCRdb itself ran the 5' RACE reads through MiXCR, one entry per CDR3 protein. Of some 490,000 distinct CDR3 sequences in the sample, 15% to 20% were seen once. Sequenced sample: PBMCs or a T cell subset sorted from them (not recorded which). The receptor set was obtained from an adult woman who had mild COVID-19 (a few samples of this study predate the infection). Cell type and time point are not known.

There are a few counts of this clonotype. This chain connects TRBV20-1 to TRBJ2-1; TRBD1 agrees at 10 bases. The V gene end was trimmed by 5 bases and the J gene end by 10 bases; junction bases not matched to a gene: 5. The CDR3 has 12 amino acids. CDR1 is DFQATT and CDR2 is SNEGSKA in the germline V gene (reference sequence). The CDR3 DNA follows: TGCAGTGCTTCCTTGACAGGGGGCGAGCAGTTCTTC. Its translation is CSASLTGGEQFF.

The CDR3, as DNA: TGTGCCAGCTCACCCAGCGGGGTAGTGAATCAGCCCCAGCATTTT. Its protein product is CASSPSGVVNQPQHF. The chain links TRBV18 to TRBJ1-5; no firm D call. The CDR3 is 15 residues long. The germline CDR1 and CDR2 sequences are KGHSH and LQKENI. V lost 3 bases, J lost 4 bases, and 13 bases lay in between.

The rearrangement joins TRBV15 to TRBJ1-6; perhaps TRBD1 as D (5 bases). The CDR3 runs 13 residues. V was pared by 1 base and J by 8 bases, with 6 bases between. CDR1 LNHNV and CDR2 YYDKDF come from the germline V gene (reference sequence). The CDR3 region has the DNA TGTGCCACCAGCAGAGTGGGGGATTCACCCCTCCACTTT. Protein: CATSRVGDSPLHF.

V and J are TRBV20-1 and TRBJ1-6; D unclear. CDR3 size: 14 residues. Trimming left V 6 bases short and J 0 bases short, with 9 bases between. Germline V gene lookup returns CDR1 DFQATT and CDR2 SNEGSKA (reference sequence). CDR3 region: CSAPMSSYNSPLHF. The CDR3 coding sequence is TGCAGTGCCCCGATGAGCTCCTATAATTCACCCCTCCACTTT.

This clonotype was seen only a few times. V is TRBV11-2 and J is TRBJ2-1, with 7 bases that match TRBD1. The junction had 6 bases not matched to a gene; V was cut back by 1 base and J by 3 bases. Germline-derived CDR1 and CDR2 are SGHAT and FQNNGV. The CDR3 loop spans 16 amino acids. CDR3 sequence reads: CASSLVSGQVYNEQFF. In DNA form, the CDR3 reads TGTGCCAGCAGCTTAGTATCAGGACAGGTCTACAATGAGCAGTTCTTC.

This rearrangement joins TRBV9 to TRBJ2-1, with D possibly TRBD1 on 6 matching bases. CDR3 size: 16 residues. Per germline, CDR1 SGDLS and CDR2 YYNGEE. Deletions cut 4 bases from V and 0 bases from J, with 14 bases between. The CDR3 DNA is TGTGCCAGCAGCCCCACAGGGTTCGGCTCCTACAATGAGCAGTTCTTC. This encodes CASSPTGFGSYNEQFF.

The gene calls are TRBV6-1 and TRBJ2-3; 7 bases map to TRBD2. CDR1 and CDR2 from the germline V gene are MNHNS and SASEGT. The length of the CDR3 is 17 residues. Losses at the gene ends were 5 bases for V and 2 bases for J; bases not matched to a gene: 13. The chain's CDR3 is CASSSLRGDLDTDTQYF. CDR3 in DNA: TGTGCCAGCAGTTCACTCCGGGGGGACCTTGACACAGATACGCAGTATTTT.

This clonotype was counted ten times or more. The rearrangement uses TRBV12-3 or TRBV12-4 and TRBJ1-1; D remains unclear. The V end was cut by 8 bases, the J end by 7 bases, with 17 bases between. The CDR3 is made up of 13 amino acids. The CDR3 here is CASSFGEDSEAFF. CDR3 in DNA: TGTGCCAGCTCTTTCGGGGAGGATAGTGAAGCTTTCTTT.

V is TRBV12-3 or TRBV12-4 and J is TRBJ1-2; TRBD1 is a possible D gene (5 bases). This CDR3 contains 15 residues. V lost 6 bases and J 1 base, leaving 15 bases between the germline ends. CDR3 in amino acids: CASSDGGAINYGYTF. CDR3 in DNA: TGTGCCAGCAGCGACGGGGGAGCTATTAACTATGGCTACACCTTC.

This clonotype was seen only a few times. The chain has TRBV5-1 and TRBJ2-1; D perhaps matches TRBD2 (6 bases). The CDR3 spans 17 residues. CDR1 and CDR2 from the germline V gene are SGHRS and YFSETQ. V was shortened by 5 bases and J by 4 bases, with 22 bases between the two germline ends. CDR3 sequence (DNA): TGCGCCAGCAGTCGGACGGGGGTTTGGGACCCTTACAATGAGCAGTTCTTC. It specifies CASSRTGVWDPYNEQFF.

The gene calls are TRBV19 and TRBJ2-2, with 7 bases identical to TRBD2. Germline V gene data show CDR1 as LNHDA and CDR2 as SQIVND (reference sequence). V shed 3 bases, J shed 6 bases, and the junction held 16 bases outside the gene matches. The CDR3 totals 18 residues. CDR3 in amino acids: CASSMAKMGLKGPGELFF. CDR3 coding DNA: TGTGCCAGTAGTATGGCCAAAATGGGACTAAAAGGTCCCGGGGAGCTGTTTTTT.

This clonotype was counted between two and nine times. The chain has TRBV6-2 or TRBV6-3 and TRBJ2-7, with 9 bases fitting TRBD1. V was pared by 5 bases and J by 3 bases, with 5 bases of the junction left unmatched. CDR1 and CDR2 (germline): MNHEY, SVGEGT. This CDR3 has 14 amino acids. CDR3 amino acids: CASSPEGQGYEQYF. CDR3 sequence (DNA): TGTGCCAGCAGTCCGGAGGGACAGGGCTACGAGCAGTACTTC.